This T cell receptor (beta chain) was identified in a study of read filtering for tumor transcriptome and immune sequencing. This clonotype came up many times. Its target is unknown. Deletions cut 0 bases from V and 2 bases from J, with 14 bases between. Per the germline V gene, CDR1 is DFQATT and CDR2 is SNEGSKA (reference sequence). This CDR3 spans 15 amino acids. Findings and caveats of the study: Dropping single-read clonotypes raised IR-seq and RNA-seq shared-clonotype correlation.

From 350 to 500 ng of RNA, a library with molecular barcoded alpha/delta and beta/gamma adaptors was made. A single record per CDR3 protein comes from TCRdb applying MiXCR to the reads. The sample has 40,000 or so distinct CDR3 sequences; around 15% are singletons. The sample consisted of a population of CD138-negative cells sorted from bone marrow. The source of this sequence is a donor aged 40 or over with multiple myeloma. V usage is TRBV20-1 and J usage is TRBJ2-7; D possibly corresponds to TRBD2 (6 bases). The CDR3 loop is CSARDPGASPYEQYF. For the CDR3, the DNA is TGCAGTGCTAGAGATCCGGGAGCGTCCCCCTACGAGCAGTACTTC.